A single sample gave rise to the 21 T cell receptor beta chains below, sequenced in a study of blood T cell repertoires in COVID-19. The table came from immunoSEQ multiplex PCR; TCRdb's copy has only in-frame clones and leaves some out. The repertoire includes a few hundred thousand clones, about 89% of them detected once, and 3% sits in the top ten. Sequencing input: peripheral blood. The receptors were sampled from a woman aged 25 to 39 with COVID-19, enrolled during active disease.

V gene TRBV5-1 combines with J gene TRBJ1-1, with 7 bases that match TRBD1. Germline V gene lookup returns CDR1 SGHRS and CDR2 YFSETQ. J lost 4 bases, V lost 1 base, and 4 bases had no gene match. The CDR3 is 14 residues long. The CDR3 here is CASSLTGQVTEAFF. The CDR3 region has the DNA TGCGCCAGCAGCTTGACAGGACAGGTCACTGAAGCTTTCTTT.

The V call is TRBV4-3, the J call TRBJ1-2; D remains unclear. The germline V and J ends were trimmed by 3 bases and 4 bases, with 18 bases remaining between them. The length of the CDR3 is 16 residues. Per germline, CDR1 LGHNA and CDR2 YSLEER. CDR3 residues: CASSHPFGQGSYGYTF. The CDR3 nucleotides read TGCGCCAGCAGCCACCCATTTGGCCAAGGGAGCTATGGCTACACCTTC.

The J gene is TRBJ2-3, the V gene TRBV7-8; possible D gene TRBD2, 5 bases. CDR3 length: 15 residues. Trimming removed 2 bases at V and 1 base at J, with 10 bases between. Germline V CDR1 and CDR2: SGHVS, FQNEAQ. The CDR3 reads CASSLRGIGTDTQYF. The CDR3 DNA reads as TGTGCCAGCAGCTTAAGAGGGATCGGCACAGATACGCAGTATTTT.

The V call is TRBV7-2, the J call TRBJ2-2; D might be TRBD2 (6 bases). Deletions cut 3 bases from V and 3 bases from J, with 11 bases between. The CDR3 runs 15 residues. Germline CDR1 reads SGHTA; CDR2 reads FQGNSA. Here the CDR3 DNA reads TGTGCCAGCAGCTTCTCCGGGACTGACACCGGGGAGCTGTTTTTT. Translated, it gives CASSFSGTDTGELFF.

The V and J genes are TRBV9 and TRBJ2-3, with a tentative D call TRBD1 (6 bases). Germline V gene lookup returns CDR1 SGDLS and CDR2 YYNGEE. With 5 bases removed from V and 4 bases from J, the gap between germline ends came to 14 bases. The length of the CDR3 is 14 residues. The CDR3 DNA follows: TGTGCCAGCAGACCAAGGGGGACGGCAGATACGCAGTATTTT. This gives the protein CASRPRGTADTQYF.

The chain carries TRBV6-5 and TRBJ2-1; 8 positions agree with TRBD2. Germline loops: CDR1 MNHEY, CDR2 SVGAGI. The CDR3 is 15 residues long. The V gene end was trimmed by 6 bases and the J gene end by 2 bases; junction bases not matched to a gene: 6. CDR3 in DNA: TGTGCCAGCAGCTTAGCGGGATTGGCCTACAATGAGCAGTTCTTC. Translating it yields CASSLAGLAYNEQFF.

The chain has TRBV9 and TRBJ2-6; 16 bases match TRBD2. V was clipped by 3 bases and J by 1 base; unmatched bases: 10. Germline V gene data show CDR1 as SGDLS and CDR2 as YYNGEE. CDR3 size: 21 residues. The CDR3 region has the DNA TGTGCCAGCAGCGGGCTAGGGACTAGCGGGGGGGCTCTATCTGGGGCCAACGTCCTGACTTTC. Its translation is CASSGLGTSGGALSGANVLTF.

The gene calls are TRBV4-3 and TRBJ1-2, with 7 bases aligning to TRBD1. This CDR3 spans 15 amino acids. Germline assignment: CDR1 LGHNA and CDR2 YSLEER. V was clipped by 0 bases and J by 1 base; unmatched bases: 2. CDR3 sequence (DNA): TGCGCCAGCAGCCAAGATTGGGACAGTAACTATGGCTACACCTTC. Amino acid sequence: CASSQDWDSNYGYTF.

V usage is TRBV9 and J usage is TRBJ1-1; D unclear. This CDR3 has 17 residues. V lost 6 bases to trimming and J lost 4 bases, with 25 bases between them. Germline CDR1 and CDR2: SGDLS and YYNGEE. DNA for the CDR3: TGTGCCAGCAATGCAGAGCCCGAGGCCGAATCACCCACTGAAGCTTTCTTT. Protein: CASNAEPEAESPTEAFF.

CDR3 loop: CASSIAADTQYF. CDR3 sequence (DNA): TGTGCCAGCAGTATAGCTGCAGATACGCAGTATTTT. The V call is TRBV7-2, the J call TRBJ2-3; D is ambiguous. CDR3 length equals 12 residues. V lost 6 bases and J lost 4, with 8 bases in between. Germline CDR1 reads SGHTA; CDR2 reads FQGNSA.

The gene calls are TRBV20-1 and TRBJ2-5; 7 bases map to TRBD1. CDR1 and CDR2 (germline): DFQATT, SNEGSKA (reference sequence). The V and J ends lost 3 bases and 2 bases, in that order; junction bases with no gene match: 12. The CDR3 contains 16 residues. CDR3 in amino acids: CSASGAGGPLQETQYF. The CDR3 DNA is TGCAGTGCTAGTGGAGCAGGGGGACCCCTTCAAGAGACCCAGTACTTC.

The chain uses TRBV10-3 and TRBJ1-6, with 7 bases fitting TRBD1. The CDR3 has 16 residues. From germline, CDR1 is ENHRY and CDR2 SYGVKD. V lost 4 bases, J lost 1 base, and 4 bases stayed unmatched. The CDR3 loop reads CAISAAGGSYNSPLHF. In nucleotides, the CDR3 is TGTGCCATCAGTGCGGCAGGGGGGTCCTATAATTCACCCCTCCACTTT.

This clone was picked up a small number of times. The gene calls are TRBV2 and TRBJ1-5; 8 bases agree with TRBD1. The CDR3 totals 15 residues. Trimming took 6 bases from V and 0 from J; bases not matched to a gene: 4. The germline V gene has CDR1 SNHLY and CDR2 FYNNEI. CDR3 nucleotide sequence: TGTGCCAGCAGGGGACAGGTGAATAGCAATCAGCCCCAGCATTTT. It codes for CASRGQVNSNQPQHF.

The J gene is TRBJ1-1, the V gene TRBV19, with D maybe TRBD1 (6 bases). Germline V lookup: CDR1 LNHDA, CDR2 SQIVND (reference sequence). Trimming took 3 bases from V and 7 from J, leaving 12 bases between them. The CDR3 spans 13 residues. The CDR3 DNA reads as TGTGCCAGTAGTATGGGCGGACAGTTTGAAGCTTTCTTT. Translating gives CASSMGGQFEAFF.

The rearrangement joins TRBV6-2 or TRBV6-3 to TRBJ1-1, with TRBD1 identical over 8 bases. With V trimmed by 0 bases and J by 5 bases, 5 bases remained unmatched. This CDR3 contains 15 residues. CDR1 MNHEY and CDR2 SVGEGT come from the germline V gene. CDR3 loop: CASSYSPGGGTEAFF. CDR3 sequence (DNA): TGTGCCAGCAGTTACTCCCCAGGGGGCGGAACTGAAGCTTTCTTT.

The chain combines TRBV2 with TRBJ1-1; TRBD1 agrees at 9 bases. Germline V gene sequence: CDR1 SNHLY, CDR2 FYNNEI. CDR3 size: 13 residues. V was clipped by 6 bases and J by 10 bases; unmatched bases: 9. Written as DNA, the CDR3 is TGTGCCAGCAGCGCGGGACAGGGAGCCCCAGCTTTCTTT. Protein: CASSAGQGAPAFF.

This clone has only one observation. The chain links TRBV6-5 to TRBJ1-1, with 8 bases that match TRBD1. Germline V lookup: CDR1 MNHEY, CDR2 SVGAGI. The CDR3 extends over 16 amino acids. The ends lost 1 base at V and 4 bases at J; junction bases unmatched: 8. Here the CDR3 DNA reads TGTGCCAGCAGTTACTTTCAGGGGGCAAGTGGCACTGAAGCTTTCTTT. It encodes CASSYFQGASGTEAFF.

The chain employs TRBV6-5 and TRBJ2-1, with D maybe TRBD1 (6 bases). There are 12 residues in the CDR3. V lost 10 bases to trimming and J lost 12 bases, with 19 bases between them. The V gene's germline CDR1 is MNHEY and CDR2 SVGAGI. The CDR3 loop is CATLNRELWQFF. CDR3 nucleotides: TGTGCCACCTTAAACAGGGAGCTATGGCAGTTCTTC.

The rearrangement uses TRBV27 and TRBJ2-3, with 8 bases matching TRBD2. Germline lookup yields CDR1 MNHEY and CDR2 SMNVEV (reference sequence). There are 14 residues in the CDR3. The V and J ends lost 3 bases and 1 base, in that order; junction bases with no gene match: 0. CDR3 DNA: TGTGCCAGCAGTTTCGGGGGGGGCACAGATACGCAGTATTTT. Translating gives CASSFGGGTDTQYF.

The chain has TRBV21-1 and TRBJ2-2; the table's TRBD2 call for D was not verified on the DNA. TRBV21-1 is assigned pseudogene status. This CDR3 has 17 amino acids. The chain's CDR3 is CASSIGGDSRNTGELFF. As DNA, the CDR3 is TGTGCCAGCAGCATAGGGGGGGATTCGAGGAACACCGGGGAGCTGTTTTTT.

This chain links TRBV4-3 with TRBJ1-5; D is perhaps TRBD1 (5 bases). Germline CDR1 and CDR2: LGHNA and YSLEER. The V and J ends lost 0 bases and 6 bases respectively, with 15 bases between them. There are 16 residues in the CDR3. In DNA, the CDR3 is TGCGCCAGCAGCCAAGATCGGGGGTCCCTTTTTCAGCCCCAGCATTTT. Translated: CASSQDRGSLFQPQHF.